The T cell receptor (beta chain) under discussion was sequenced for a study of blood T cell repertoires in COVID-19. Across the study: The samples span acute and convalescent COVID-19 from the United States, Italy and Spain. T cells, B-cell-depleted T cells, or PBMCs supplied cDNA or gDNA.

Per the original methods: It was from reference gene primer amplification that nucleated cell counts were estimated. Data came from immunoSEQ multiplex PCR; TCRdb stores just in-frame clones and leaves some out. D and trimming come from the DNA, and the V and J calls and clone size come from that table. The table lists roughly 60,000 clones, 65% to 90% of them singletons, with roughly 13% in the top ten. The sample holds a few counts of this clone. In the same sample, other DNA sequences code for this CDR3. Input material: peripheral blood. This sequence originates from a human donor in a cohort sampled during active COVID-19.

The CDR3 protein is CASSLVRDSSYEQYF. The CDR3 DNA is TGTGCCAGCAGCTTAGTTCGGGACAGCTCCTACGAGCAGTACTTC. The rearrangement joins TRBV7-9 to TRBJ2-7; 7 positions match TRBD1. CDR1 is SEHNR, CDR2 FQNEAQ, per germline (reference sequence). V gave up 1 base and J gave up 0 bases; unmatched junction bases: 3. The CDR3 length is 15 residues. Full variable domain (outside the CDR3, taken from reference TRBV7-9 and TRBJ2-7): DTGVSQNPRHKITKRGQNVTFRCDPISEHNRLYWYRQTLGQGPEFLTYFQNEAQLEKSRLLSDRFSAERPKGSFSTLEIQRTEQGDSAMYLCASSLVRDSSYEQYFGPGTRLTVT.